Listed below are T cell receptor beta chains from one sample, sequenced in a study of OX40 agonist ivuxolimab in advanced cancers. Some clones are missing from TCRdb's copy, which holds only in-frame ones; the method was immunoSEQ multiplex PCR. The repertoire consists of 90,000 or so clones, with 80% to 90% occurring once and the leading ten covering approximately 0.35%. The material sequenced was CD4+ or CD8+ T cells sorted from blood, taken in a trial of the OX40 agonist ivuxolimab. The receptors derive from an adult with an advanced solid tumor such as melanoma, head and neck, liver or kidney cancer. Each CDR3 is given with its conserved first and last residue. Fields, in order: CDR3 DNA, CDR3 protein, V gene, CDR3 length, J gene, D gene. A D gene is named only where the DNA matches it firmly.

TGCGCCAGCAGCCAAGTTGCGGGGACTAGCAATGAGCAGTTCTTC,CASSQVAGTSNEQFF,TRBV4-3,15,TRBJ2-1,TRBD2
TGTGCCAGCAGTGGAGAGGACAGTAACACTGAAGCTTTCTTT,CASSGEDSNTEAFF,TRBV6-1,14,TRBJ1-1,.
TGTGCCAGCTCACCCCCAGGGGGCGCTAACTATGGCTACACCTTC,CASSPPGGANYGYTF,TRBV18,15,TRBJ1-2,TRBD1
TGTGCCAGCAGCCCCGGGGGGGGTAGCGGGACCTACGAGCAGTACTTC,CASSPGGGSGTYEQYF,TRBV7-2,16,TRBJ2-7,TRBD2
TGTGCCAGCAGCGTAGGGGTTGGGGGTCAGCCCCAGCATTTT,CASSVGVGGQPQHF,TRBV9,14,TRBJ1-5,.
TGTGCCAGCAGTTCGAATCATGATAGCAATCAGCCCCAGCATTTT,CASSSNHDSNQPQHF,TRBV27,15,TRBJ1-5,.
TGTGCCAGTAGTTTGCGGGAGGCCCTGCTTAAGGAGCAGTTCTTC,CASSLREALLKEQFF,TRBV19,15,TRBJ2-1,TRBD2
TGTGCTAGTGGTCAAGGACGGATCTCCCTAGGGGAGCAGTTCTTC,CASGQGRISLGEQFF,TRBV12-5,15,TRBJ2-1,.
TGTGCCAGCTCACTCCCGACAGGAGACTCCTACAATGAGCAGTTCTTC,CASSLPTGDSYNEQFF,TRBV18,16,TRBJ2-1,.
TGTGCCAGCAGCTTAACGGGAGGACATCAGACGCAGTATTTT,CASSLTGGHQTQYF,TRBV5-4,14,TRBJ2-3,TRBD2
TGTGCCAGCAGCCTGACAGGGGCAGGGGCCAACGTCCTGACTTTC,CASSLTGAGANVLTF,TRBV7-9,15,TRBJ2-6,TRBD1
TGTGCCAGCAGCCAAGAACTTGACACTGAAGCTTTCTTT,CASSQELDTEAFF,TRBV14,13,TRBJ1-1,.
TGTGCCAGCAGTCCCTCGTGGGTCTGGGGGAACACTGAAGCTTTCTTT,CASSPSWVWGNTEAFF,TRBV28,16,TRBJ1-1,.
TGTGCCAGCAGCCTATCCATTCGGGCCGGCACTAACTATGGCTACACCTTC,CASSLSIRAGTNYGYTF,TRBV11-1,17,TRBJ1-2,.